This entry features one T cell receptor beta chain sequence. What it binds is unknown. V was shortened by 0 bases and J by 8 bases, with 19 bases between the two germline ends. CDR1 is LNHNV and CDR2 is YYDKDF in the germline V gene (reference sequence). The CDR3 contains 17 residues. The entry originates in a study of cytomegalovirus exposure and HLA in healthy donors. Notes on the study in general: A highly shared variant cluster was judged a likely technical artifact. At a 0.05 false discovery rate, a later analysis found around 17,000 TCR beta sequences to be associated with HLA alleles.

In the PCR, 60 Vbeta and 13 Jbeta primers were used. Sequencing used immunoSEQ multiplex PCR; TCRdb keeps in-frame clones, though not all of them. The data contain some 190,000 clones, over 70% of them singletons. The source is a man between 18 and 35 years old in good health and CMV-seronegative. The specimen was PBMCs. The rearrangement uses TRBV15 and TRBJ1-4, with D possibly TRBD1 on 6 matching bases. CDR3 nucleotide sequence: TGTGCCACCAGCAGAGATTCGGGATTGATGAGGGGGGAAAAACTGTTTTTT. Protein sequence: CATSRDSGLMRGEKLFF. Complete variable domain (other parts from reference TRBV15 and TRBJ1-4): DAMVIQNPRYQVTQFGKPVTLSCSQTLNHNVMYWYQQKSSQAPKLLFHYYDKDFNNEADTPDNFQSRRPNTSFCFLDIRSPGLGDTAMYLCATSRDSGLMRGEKLFFGSGTQLSVL.